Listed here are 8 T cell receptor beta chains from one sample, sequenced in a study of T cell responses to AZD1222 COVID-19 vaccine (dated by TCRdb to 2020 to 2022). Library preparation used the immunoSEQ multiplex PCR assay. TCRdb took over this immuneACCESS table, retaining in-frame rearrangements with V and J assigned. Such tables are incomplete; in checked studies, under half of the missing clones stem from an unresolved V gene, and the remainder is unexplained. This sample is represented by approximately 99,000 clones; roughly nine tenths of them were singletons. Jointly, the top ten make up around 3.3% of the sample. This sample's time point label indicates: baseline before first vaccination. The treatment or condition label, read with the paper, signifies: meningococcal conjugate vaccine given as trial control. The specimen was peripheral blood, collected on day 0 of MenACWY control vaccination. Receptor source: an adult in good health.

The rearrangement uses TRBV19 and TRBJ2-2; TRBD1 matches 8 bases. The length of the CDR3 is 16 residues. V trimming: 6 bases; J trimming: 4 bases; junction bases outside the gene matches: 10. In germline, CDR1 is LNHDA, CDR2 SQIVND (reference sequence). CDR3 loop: CASSNSRGRGTGELFF. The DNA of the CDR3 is TGTGCCAGTAGCAATTCCAGGGGGCGAGGCACCGGGGAGCTGTTTTTT. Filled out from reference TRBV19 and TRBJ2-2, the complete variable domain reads DGGITQSPKYLFRKEGQNVTLSCEQNLNHDAMYWYRQDPGQGLRLIYYSQIVNDFQKGDIAEGYSVSREKKESFPLTVTSAQKNPTAFYLCASSNSRGRGTGELFFGEGSRLTVL.

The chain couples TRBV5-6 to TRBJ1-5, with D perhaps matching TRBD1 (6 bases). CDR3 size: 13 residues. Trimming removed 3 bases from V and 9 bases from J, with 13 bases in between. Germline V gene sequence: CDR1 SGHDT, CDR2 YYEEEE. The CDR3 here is CASSSGVERPQHF. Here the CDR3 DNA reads TGTGCCAGCAGCTCAGGGGTCGAACGGCCCCAGCATTTT.

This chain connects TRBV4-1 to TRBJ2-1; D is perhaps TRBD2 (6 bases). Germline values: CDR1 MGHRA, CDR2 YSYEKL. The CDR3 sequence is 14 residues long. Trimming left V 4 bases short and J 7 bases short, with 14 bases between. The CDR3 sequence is CASSPTRFFNEQFF. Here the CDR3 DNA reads TGCGCCAGCAGCCCGACTAGGTTTTTTAATGAGCAGTTCTTC.

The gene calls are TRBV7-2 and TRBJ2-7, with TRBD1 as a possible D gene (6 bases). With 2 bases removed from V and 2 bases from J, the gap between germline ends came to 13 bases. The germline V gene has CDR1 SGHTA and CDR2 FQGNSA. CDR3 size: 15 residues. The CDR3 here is CASSLMLGGAYEQYF. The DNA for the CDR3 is TGTGCCAGCAGCTTAATGTTAGGGGGTGCCTACGAGCAGTACTTC.

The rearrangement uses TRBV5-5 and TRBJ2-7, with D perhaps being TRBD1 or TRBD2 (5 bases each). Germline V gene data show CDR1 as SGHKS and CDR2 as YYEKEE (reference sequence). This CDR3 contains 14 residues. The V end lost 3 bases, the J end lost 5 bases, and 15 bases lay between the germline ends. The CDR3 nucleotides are TGTGCCAGCAGCTGGCGCCGGGACGTCCACGAGCAGTACTTC. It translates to CASSWRRDVHEQYF.

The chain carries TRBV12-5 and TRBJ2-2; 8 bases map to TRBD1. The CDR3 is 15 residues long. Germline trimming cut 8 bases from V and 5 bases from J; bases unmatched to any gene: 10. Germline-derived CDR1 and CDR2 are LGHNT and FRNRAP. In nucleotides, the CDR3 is TGTGCTAGTCGCGAGGACAGGGTAGGGACCGGGGAGCTGTTTTTT. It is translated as CASREDRVGTGELFF.

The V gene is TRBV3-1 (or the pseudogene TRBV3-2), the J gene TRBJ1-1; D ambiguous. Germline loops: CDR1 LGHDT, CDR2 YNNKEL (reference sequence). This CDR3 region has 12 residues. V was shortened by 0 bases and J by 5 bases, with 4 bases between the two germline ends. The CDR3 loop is CASSQEGTEAFF. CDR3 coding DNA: TGTGCCAGCAGCCAAGAGGGGACTGAAGCTTTCTTT.

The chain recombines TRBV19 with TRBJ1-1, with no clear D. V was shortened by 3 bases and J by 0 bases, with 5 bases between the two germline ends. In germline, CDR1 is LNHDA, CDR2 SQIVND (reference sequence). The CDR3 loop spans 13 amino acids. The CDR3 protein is CASSIWLNTEAFF. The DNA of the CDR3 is TGTGCCAGTAGTATTTGGTTGAACACTGAAGCTTTCTTT.